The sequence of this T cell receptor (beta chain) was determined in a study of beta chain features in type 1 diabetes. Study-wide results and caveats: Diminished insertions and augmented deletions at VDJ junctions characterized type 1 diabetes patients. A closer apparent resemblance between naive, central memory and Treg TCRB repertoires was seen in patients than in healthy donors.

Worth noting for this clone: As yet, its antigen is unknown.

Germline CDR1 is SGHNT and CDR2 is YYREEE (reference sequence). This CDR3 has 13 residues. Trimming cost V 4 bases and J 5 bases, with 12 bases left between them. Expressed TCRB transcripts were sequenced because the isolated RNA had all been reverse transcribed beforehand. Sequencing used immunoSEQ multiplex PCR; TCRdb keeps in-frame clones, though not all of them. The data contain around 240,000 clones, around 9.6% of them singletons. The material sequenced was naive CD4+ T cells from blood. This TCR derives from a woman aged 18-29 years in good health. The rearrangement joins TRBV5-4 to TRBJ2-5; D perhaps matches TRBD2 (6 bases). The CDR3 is CASSTGDGETQYF. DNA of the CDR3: TGTGCCAGCAGCACGGGGGATGGGGAGACCCAGTACTTC.